The next 5 T cell receptor beta chains were all read from a single sample in a study of blood T cell repertoires in COVID-19 (dated by TCRdb to 2018 to 2021). Receptors were amplified or captured by the immunoSEQ multiplex PCR assay. Drawn from immuneACCESS, this table holds only the in-frame rearrangements with V and J called that TCRdb kept. Clones are partly lost; checked studies trace under half to an unresolved V gene and leave the rest unexplained. In all, the sample holds more than 110,000 clones, and 86% of those were seen once. The biggest ten clones account for approximately 4.3% of the sample. Specimen: PBMCs or T cells enriched from blood (not recorded which). The source is a man aged 50 to 60 who had recovered from COVID-19.

This chain joins TRBV4-1 and TRBJ1-5, with no clear D. From germline, CDR1 is MGHRA and CDR2 YSYEKL. This CDR3 contains 15 residues. The V end was cut by 6 bases, the J end by 2 bases, with 14 bases between. The CDR3 sequence: CASSRREDGNQPQHF. Here the CDR3 DNA reads TGCGCCAGCAGTCGTCGGGAGGATGGCAATCAGCCCCAGCATTTT.

The rearrangement joins TRBV7-2 to TRBJ1-5, with 8 bases lining up with TRBD1. The CDR3 consists of 14 residues. V gave up 5 bases and J gave up 6 bases; unmatched junction bases: 6. Looked up from germline, CDR1 is SGHTA and CDR2 is FQGNSA. Here the CDR3 reads CASSQGQGTQPQHF. The CDR3, as DNA: TGTGCCAGCAGCCAAGGACAGGGTACTCAGCCCCAGCATTTT.

V is TRBV19 and J is TRBJ1-2, with D possibly TRBD1 on 5 matching bases. This CDR3 is 15 amino acids long. Germline assignment: CDR1 LNHDA and CDR2 SQIVND (reference sequence). V was clipped by 3 bases and J by 1 base, with 12 bases between them. The CDR3 bases are TGTGCCAGTAGTATCCGCGGGGGACTTAACTATGGCTACACCTTC. It translates to CASSIRGGLNYGYTF.

The rearrangement links TRBV5-1 to TRBJ2-7; D perhaps matches TRBD1 (7 bases). Trimming took 2 bases from V and 0 from J, leaving 15 bases between them. The germline CDR1 and CDR2 sequences are SGHRS and YFSETQ. CDR3 length equals 16 residues. DNA of the CDR3: TGCGCCAGCAGCTTCCAGGGGGGATTCTACTCCTACGAGCAGTACTTC. This sequence encodes CASSFQGGFYSYEQYF.

The V call is TRBV20-1, the J call TRBJ2-7; D not certain. V was cut by 0 bases and J by 6 bases, with 6 bases left in between. CDR1 DFQATT and CDR2 SNEGSKA come from the germline V gene (reference sequence). CDR3 length: 11 residues. The CDR3 DNA is TGCAGTGCTAGAGATATAGTCGAGCAGTACTTC. It specifies CSARDIVEQYF.